One and the same sample provided the 22 T cell receptor beta chains below, sequenced in a study of vaccination and CD4 T cells after COVID-19. Indicated treatment: roughly ten-day PBMC culture with coronavirus spike peptide pools or control peptides (ViraFEST assay). The antigens for these receptors are not known. Oncomine TCR Beta short-read sequencing was applied to DNA from cultured CD4+ T cells. A single record per CDR3 protein comes from TCRdb applying MiXCR to the PCR reads. The table lists about 15,000 distinct CDR3 sequences, approximately 70% of them singletons, with 4.6% in the top ten. Sequenced sample: CD4+ T cells from blood, cultured in vitro. These receptors were collected from a human donor who had recovered from COVID-19.

The gene calls are TRBV20-1 and TRBJ2-1; 7 nucleotides match TRBD2. After removal of 0 bases from V and 4 bases from J, the junction contained 15 bases not matched to a gene. This CDR3 has 18 residues. Per germline, CDR1 DFQATT and CDR2 SNEGSKA (reference sequence). The CDR3 loop is CSARDRVLGGVRYNEQFF. In DNA form, the CDR3 reads TGCAGTGCTAGAGATCGAGTGTTGGGAGGGGTCCGTTACAATGAGCAGTTCTTC.

The rearrangement uses TRBV20-1 and TRBJ1-5; D is unclear. Trimming cost V 6 bases and J 0 bases, with 15 bases left between them. Germline V gene lookup returns CDR1 DFQATT and CDR2 SNEGSKA (reference sequence). CDR3 length equals 15 residues. The CDR3, as DNA: TGCAGTGCCAATACCGACGGTCTTAGCAATCAGCCCCAGCATTTT. Translated, it gives CSANTDGLSNQPQHF.

The V and J genes are TRBV24-1 and TRBJ2-3, with TRBD2 as a possible D gene (6 bases). Germline V gene sequence: CDR1 KGHDR, CDR2 SFDVKD. This CDR3 is 15 amino acids long. Trimming pared 3 bases from V and 2 bases from J, leaving 11 bases between. DNA for the CDR3: TGTGCCACCAGTGATCCCCGGAGGGCCACAGATACGCAGTATTTT. Its translation: CATSDPRRATDTQYF.

This chain joins TRBV25-1 and TRBJ1-1; perhaps TRBD1 as D (6 bases). Germline V CDR1 and CDR2: MGHDK, SYGVNS. The CDR3 has 15 amino acids. V was clipped by 1 base and J by 5 bases, with 14 bases between them. The CDR3 reads CASSESSTGRTEAFF. Written as DNA, the CDR3 is TGTGCCAGCAGTGAATCCAGTACAGGGCGAACTGAAGCTTTCTTT.

This chain connects TRBV6-2 or TRBV6-3 to TRBJ1-5; D is unclear. This CDR3 is built from 13 residues. V was pared by 2 bases and J by 6 bases, with 8 bases between. CDR1 and CDR2 (germline): MNHEY, SVGEGT. The chain's CDR3 is CASSYPGGQPQHF. The CDR3 DNA follows: TGTGCCAGCAGTTACCCAGGCGGTCAGCCCCAGCATTTT.

This CDR3 reads CASSFSGSGANVLTF. The CDR3, as DNA: TGTGCCAGCAGTTTTTCGGGATCTGGGGCCAACGTCCTGACTTTC. This chain connects TRBV28 to TRBJ2-6, with a tentative D call TRBD2 (5 bases). This CDR3 is 15 amino acids long. V was cut by 3 bases and J by 1 base, with 7 bases left in between. Germline values: CDR1 MDHEN, CDR2 SYDVKM. The whole variable domain, filled in from reference TRBV28 and TRBJ2-6, reads DVKVTQSSRYLVKRTGEKVFLECVQDMDHENMFWYRQDPGLGLRLIYFSYDVKMKEKGDIPEGYSVSREKKERFSLILESASTNQTSMYLCASSFSGSGANVLTFGAGSRLTVL.

This rearrangement joins TRBV20-1 to TRBJ2-3; the D is unclear. This CDR3 has 14 residues. The germline V gene has CDR1 DFQATT and CDR2 SNEGSKA (reference sequence). The chain's CDR3 is CSCRAPRSTDTQYF. CDR3 sequence (DNA): TGCAGCTGCAGAGCCCCTAGGTCGACAGATACGCAGTATTTT.

The chain links TRBV7-6 to TRBJ2-1; 7 bases map to TRBD1. J gave up 3 bases and V 5 bases, and 10 bases lay outside the gene matches. From germline, CDR1 is SGHVS and CDR2 FNYEAQ. This CDR3 spans 16 amino acids. CDR3 region: CASSPTGPGVYNEQFF. The DNA for the CDR3 is TGTGCCAGCAGCCCGACAGGGCCAGGGGTCTACAATGAGCAGTTCTTC. The variable domain in full, completed from reference TRBV7-6 and TRBJ2-1, reads GAGVSQSPRYKVTKRGQDVALRCDPISGHVSLYWYRQALGQGPEFLTYFNYEAQQDKSGLPNDRFSAERPEGSISTLTIQRTEQRDSAMYRCASSPTGPGVYNEQFFGPGTRLTVL.

This clonotype was seen just once. The chain carries TRBV20-1 and TRBJ1-1; D unresolved. Germline V CDR1 and CDR2: DFQATT, SNEGSKA (reference sequence). The ends were cut back, 5 bases at V and 5 bases at J, with 12 bases in the middle. This CDR3 has 12 amino acids. CDR3 sequence reads: CSAPYWRTEAFF. CDR3 in DNA: TGCAGTGCTCCTTATTGGCGGACTGAAGCTTTCTTT.

This chain uses TRBV20-1 with TRBJ1-2, with unresolved D. This CDR3 spans 16 amino acids. V was shortened by 0 bases and J by 1 base, with 15 bases between the two germline ends. CDR1 DFQATT and CDR2 SNEGSKA come from the germline V gene (reference sequence). CDR3 residues: CSAREWTRVLNYGYTF. The DNA for the CDR3 is TGCAGTGCTAGAGAGTGGACCCGGGTGCTTAACTATGGCTACACCTTC.

This clonotype was recorded once. The V gene is TRBV19, the J gene TRBJ1-2, with D unclear. The CDR3 is made up of 15 amino acids. V was shortened by 1 base and J by 4 bases, with 13 bases between the two germline ends. Germline CDR1 and CDR2: LNHDA and SQIVND (reference sequence). CDR3 residues: CASSIVRTVPYGYTF. CDR3 in DNA: TGTGCCAGTAGTATAGTCCGGACGGTACCCTATGGCTACACCTTC.

V gene TRBV6-1 combines with J gene TRBJ1-5; D gene unclear. Germline V gives CDR1 MNHNS, CDR2 SASEGT. CDR3 length equals 15 residues. V was clipped by 5 bases and J by 2 bases, with 13 bases between them. CDR3 protein: CASSQDGWGNQPQHF. The CDR3 bases are TGTGCCAGCAGTCAAGACGGGTGGGGCAATCAGCCCCAGCATTTT.

The rearrangement links TRBV28 to TRBJ1-5; a weak D match, TRBD1 (6 bases). The CDR3 covers 15 residues. Per germline, CDR1 MDHEN and CDR2 SYDVKM. V shed 3 bases and J shed 6 bases, with 15 bases lying between them. The CDR3, as DNA: TGTGCCAGCAGTTTTAGGGGGGCAGTCATTCAGCCCCAGCATTTT. This codes for CASSFRGAVIQPQHF.

This chain links TRBV5-1 with TRBJ2-2; 8 positions match TRBD1. CDR3 size: 14 residues. Trimming at V came to 3 bases and at J to 5 bases, leaving 3 bases not matched to a gene. Germline CDR1 is SGHRS and CDR2 is YFSETQ. DNA of the CDR3: TGCGCCAGCAGCTCCCGACAGGGGACCGGGGAGCTGTTTTTT. It specifies CASSSRQGTGELFF.

The J gene is TRBJ1-2, the V gene TRBV24-1, with D tentatively TRBD1 (5 bases). Germline V CDR1 and CDR2: KGHDR, SFDVKD. The CDR3 totals 13 residues. With 9 bases removed from V and 0 bases from J, the gap between germline ends came to 10 bases. CDR3 DNA sequence: TGTGCCACCGGCGGGGGAGCTAACTATGGCTACACCTTC. Its protein is CATGGGANYGYTF.

The chain uses TRBV11-2 and TRBJ1-2; 9 bases fit TRBD1. Germline lookup yields CDR1 SGHAT and CDR2 FQNNGV. The length of the CDR3 is 15 residues. J gave up 2 bases and V 5 bases, and 6 bases lay outside the gene matches. The CDR3 loop reads CASSHYTGGNYGYTF. The CDR3 DNA sequence: TGTGCCAGCAGCCATTATACAGGGGGCAACTATGGCTACACCTTC.

This clonotype occurred a few times. This chain joins TRBV6-5 and TRBJ2-2; 11 bases agree with TRBD2. CDR3 length: 19 residues. V gave up 2 bases and J gave up 0 bases; unmatched junction bases: 8. Germline V lookup: CDR1 MNHEY, CDR2 SVGAGI. The DNA of the CDR3 is TGTGCCAGCAGTTACAGGGTTAGCGGGAGGGGATCGAACACCGGGGAGCTGTTTTTT. Protein sequence: CASSYRVSGRGSNTGELFF.

This clonotype turned up a few times. The J gene is TRBJ1-5, the V gene TRBV28; TRBD1 might be the D (6 bases). This CDR3 has 17 amino acids. Trimming cost V 6 bases and J 0 bases, with 18 bases left between them. The germline CDR1 and CDR2 sequences are MDHEN and SYDVKM. The CDR3 DNA follows: TGTGCCAGCAGCCCGGGGGGAGGGGGTGGTAGCAATCAGCCCCAGCATTTT. It is translated as CASSPGGGGGSNQPQHF.

This chain joins TRBV2 and TRBJ1-2, with D tentatively TRBD1 (5 bases). This CDR3 is built from 13 residues. Looked up from germline, CDR1 is SNHLY and CDR2 is FYNNEI. V lost 7 bases and J lost 8, with 17 bases in between. The CDR3 DNA sequence: TGTGCCAGCAAGGAAGCGGGGGGAGTCGGCTACACCTTC. This gives the protein CASKEAGGVGYTF.

The J gene is TRBJ2-7, the V gene TRBV6-2 or TRBV6-3; D is perhaps TRBD2 (6 bases). V was shortened by 2 bases and J by 1 base, with 15 bases between the two germline ends. There are 16 residues in the CDR3. The germline V gene encodes CDR1 MNHEY and CDR2 SVGEGT. CDR3 in DNA: TGTGCCAGCAGTTACCGAGGCCAAGGAGGGTCCTACGAGCAGTACTTC. Amino acid sequence: CASSYRGQGGSYEQYF.

This clonotype was detected only a few times. The chain uses TRBV7-9 and TRBJ1-1; a weak D match, TRBD1 (6 bases). V was trimmed by 5 bases and J by 1 base, leaving 8 bases between them. The CDR3 length is 13 residues. Germline V CDR1 and CDR2: SEHNR, FQNEAQ (reference sequence). The CDR3 here is CASSLQGNTEAFF. In nucleotides, the CDR3 is TGTGCCAGCAGCCTACAGGGGAACACTGAAGCTTTCTTT.

The V call is TRBV7-9, the J call TRBJ2-2; perhaps TRBD1 as D (6 bases). The V and J ends lost 5 bases and 1 base respectively, with 14 bases between them. The germline V gene has CDR1 SEHNR and CDR2 FQNEAQ (reference sequence). The CDR3 spans 16 residues. As DNA, the CDR3 is TGTGCCAGCAGCCCCTACAGGGCGGAGAACACCGGGGAGCTGTTTTTT. It is translated as CASSPYRAENTGELFF.